This paragraph covers one T cell receptor beta chain sequence. TCRdb reprocessed the 5' RACE reads via MiXCR and lists one record per CDR3 protein. The profile shows 110,000 or so distinct CDR3 sequences, approximately 20% of them singletons. This specimen comes from a study of human T cells and chemical hapten exposure. Whole blood, unfractionated, served as the material for total RNA extraction. There are 14 residues in the CDR3. V was clipped by 0 bases and J by 4 bases; unmatched bases: 3. The germline CDR1 and CDR2 sequences are SGHDT and YYEEEE. The sequence was obtained from a human donor in good health. The chain joins TRBV5-6 to TRBJ2-7; 8 bases align to TRBD1. CDR3 sequence: CASSLVRTGYEQYF. DNA for the CDR3: TGTGCCAGCAGCTTGGTAAGGACAGGGTACGAGCAGTACTTC.